Listed here are 19 T cell receptor beta chains from one sample, sequenced in a study of blood T cells in healthy people across ages (dated by TCRdb to about 2015). Libraries were built with 5' RACE. Sequencer: Illumina HiSeq 2500. The second PCR ran for about 7 to 11 cycles and used a J-beta primer mix along with a sample-barcoded 5' primer. In-frame beta chains were kept once TCRdb had trimmed the public reads at Q25 with fastp and called clones with MiXCR. Rows with one shared CDR3 protein collapse into an entry with the most common genes and DNA. Recorded for this sample are fewer than 900,000 distinct CDR3 sequences; roughly 35% of them occurred a single time. About an eighth of the sample goes to the ten largest clones. The sequenced sample was blood. Receptors were obtained from a man younger than 35 in good health.

This chain joins TRBV3-1 and TRBJ1-2; perhaps TRBD1 as D (5 bases). In germline, CDR1 is LGHDT, CDR2 YNNKEL (reference sequence). This CDR3 has 16 residues. Between the trimmed V and J ends, which lost 0 bases and 8 bases, there was a span of 19 bases. CDR3 sequence: CASSQDLLPGPRGYTF. The CDR3 bases are TGTGCCAGCAGCCAAGATCTCCTCCCAGGGCCCCGCGGCTACACCTTC.

This clonotype was seen a few times. The rearrangement joins TRBV15 to TRBJ1-1; D is unclear. The V and J ends lost 0 bases and 5 bases respectively, with 7 bases between them. Germline CDR1 and CDR2: LNHNV and YYDKDF (reference sequence). CDR3 length equals 13 residues. The CDR3 is CATSRDWETEAFF. CDR3 in DNA: TGTGCCACCAGCAGAGATTGGGAGACTGAAGCTTTCTTT.

This clonotype showed up just a few times. The chain recombines TRBV20-1 with TRBJ1-2; D is possibly TRBD1 (6 bases). The germline gives CDR1 DFQATT, CDR2 SNEGSKA (reference sequence). Trimming took 3 bases from V and 4 from J, leaving 15 bases between them. The CDR3 is 14 residues long. Here the CDR3 DNA reads TGCAGTGCTAGTCCGGACAGTCAATTCTATGGCTACACCTTC. It yields the protein CSASPDSQFYGYTF.

This clonotype was detected a few times. V is TRBV29-1 and J is TRBJ1-2; 7 positions agree with TRBD1. J lost 6 bases, V lost 0 bases, and 7 bases had no gene match. The CDR3 consists of 14 residues. The germline gives CDR1 SQVTM, CDR2 ANQGSEA. DNA of the CDR3: TGCAGCGTTGAAGATTCGGGACAGTTGGATGGCTACACCTTC. Residues: CSVEDSGQLDGYTF.

Points on this clonotype: Germline is not matched at one junction end, which may reflect a read error. The J gene is TRBJ1-1, the V gene TRBV12-3 or TRBV12-4; D might be TRBD1 (5 bases). The CDR3 length is 13 residues. The chain's CDR3 is CAGSGGTNTEAFF. For the CDR3, the DNA is TGTGCCGGCAGCGGGGGGACGAACACTGAAGCTTTCTTT.

This clonotype was observed a few times. CDR3 sequence: CASSQDSDREDYGYTF. In nucleotides, the CDR3 is TGTGCCAGCAGCCAAGATTCAGACAGGGAAGACTATGGCTACACCTTC. The V gene is TRBV4-2, the J gene TRBJ1-2; 7 bases are shared with TRBD1. V dropped 0 bases and J dropped 3; count of bases not matched to a gene: 7. CDR1 LGHNA and CDR2 YNFKEQ come from the germline V gene. The CDR3 loop spans 16 amino acids.

The V call is TRBV6-2 or TRBV6-3, the J call TRBJ2-3; the D gene is possibly TRBD2 (5 bases). Germline V gives CDR1 MNHEY, CDR2 SVGEGT. The CDR3 runs 14 residues. V lost 0 bases and J lost 2, with 6 bases in between. CDR3 in amino acids: CASSYSDFTDTQYF. The CDR3 DNA reads as TGTGCCAGCAGTTACTCGGACTTCACAGATACGCAGTATTTT.

The sample holds a few counts of this clonotype. J is TRBJ1-1 and V is TRBV5-6; D remains unclear. Trimming took 4 bases from V and 8 from J, leaving 15 bases between them. The germline CDR1 and CDR2 sequences are SGHDT and YYEEEE. The CDR3 is made up of 13 amino acids. CDR3 residues: CASSPSPLQEAFF. CDR3 DNA: TGTGCCAGCAGCCCAAGCCCACTACAGGAAGCTTTCTTT.

This clonotype occurred a few times. The chain links TRBV7-9 to TRBJ2-1; the D is unclear. Germline V gives CDR1 SEHNR, CDR2 FQNEAQ (reference sequence). The CDR3 loop spans 15 amino acids. The ends were cut back, 2 bases at V and 6 bases at J, with 14 bases in the middle. The CDR3 DNA reads TGTGCCAGCAGCTTACACTTCCTTCAGCCCAATGAGCAGTTCTTC. Amino acid sequence: CASSLHFLQPNEQFF.

About this clonotype: A clone one base away is much larger, so this may be a read error. V gene TRBV4-2 combines with J gene TRBJ2-1; 11 nucleotides agree with TRBD2. The DNA end is more similar to TRBJ2-7, so the J call may be wrong. Germline V gene sequence: CDR1 LGHNA, CDR2 YNFKEQ. The CDR3 has 16 residues. For the CDR3, the DNA is TGTGCCAGCAGCCAAGTAGCGGGGGGGCCCTACAATGAGCAGTACTTC. Translation gives CASSQVAGGPYNEQYF.

The chain employs TRBV11-2 and TRBJ2-7, with D unresolved. The length of the CDR3 is 14 residues. Germline CDR1 reads SGHAT; CDR2 reads FQNNGV. Trimming cost V 1 base and J 9 bases, with 16 bases left between them. CDR3 amino acids: CASSLGAIVGGQYF. The CDR3 DNA reads TGTGCCAGCAGCTTAGGGGCCATTGTAGGTGGGCAGTACTTC.

A word on this clonotype: This may be a read error: a much more frequent sequence differs by one nucleotide. This chain joins TRBV29-1 and TRBJ2-1; D remains ambiguous. This CDR3 has 11 residues. Germline values: CDR1 SQVTM, CDR2 ANQGSEA. The V and J ends lost 4 bases and 10 bases respectively, with 11 bases between them. The CDR3 loop reads CSVASDGEQFF. The CDR3 DNA reads as TGCAGCGTTGCCTCGGACGGAGAGCAGTTCTTC.

Concerning this clonotype itself: Since a much larger clone is just one base distant, this may be a read error. The rearrangement links TRBV4-1 to TRBJ1-5; D is unresolved. The CDR3 is 13 residues long. Between the trimmed V and J ends, which lost 8 bases and 3 bases, there was a span of 11 bases. The germline CDR1 and CDR2 sequences are MGHRA and YSYEKL. As DNA, the CDR3 is TGCGCCAGCGCCGACGAGACCAATCAGCCCCAGCATTTT. It codes for CASADETNQPQHF.

This sequence joins TRBV4-1 and TRBJ2-1, with D perhaps TRBD2 (5 bases). The V end was cut by 3 bases, the J end by 5 bases, with 8 bases between. The CDR3 is made up of 13 amino acids. Germline values: CDR1 MGHRA, CDR2 YSYEKL. CDR3 DNA: TGCGCCAGCAGCCATATGGAGGACAATGAGCAGTTCTTC. Protein: CASSHMEDNEQFF.

J is TRBJ2-3 and V is TRBV12-3 or TRBV12-4; 9 positions agree with TRBD2. Germline trimming cut 5 bases from V and 4 bases from J; bases unmatched to any gene: 7. The CDR3 is 15 amino acids. CDR3 amino acids: CASSPSGVRADTQYF. The CDR3 coding sequence is TGTGCCAGCAGTCCTAGCGGGGTGAGAGCAGATACGCAGTATTTT.

The chain recombines TRBV12-3 or TRBV12-4 with TRBJ2-3; D could derive from TRBD1 or TRBD2 (5 bases each). Trimming left V 5 bases short and J 7 bases short, with 10 bases between. CDR3 length: 12 amino acids. The CDR3 nucleotides are TGTGCCAGCAGTCGGGACGGGCATACGCAGTATTTT. Amino acid sequence: CASSRDGHTQYF.

The rearrangement joins TRBV5-5 to TRBJ2-3, with a weak D call TRBD2 (7 bases). Per the germline V gene, CDR1 is SGHKS and CDR2 is YYEKEE (reference sequence). The CDR3 has 18 amino acids. Trimming stripped 3 bases from V and 2 bases from J, with 22 bases between. The CDR3 is CASSSAKLAGALTDTQYF. CDR3 coding DNA: TGTGCCAGCAGCTCGGCCAAGTTGGCGGGGGCCCTCACAGATACGCAGTATTTT.

Concerning this clonotype itself: It may be a read error: a sequence one base away is much more abundant. This chain connects TRBV29-1 to TRBJ2-5, with D perhaps matching TRBD1 (5 bases). Trimming cost V 7 bases and J 1 base, with 16 bases left between them. The CDR3 length is 14 residues. Germline V lookup: CDR1 SQVTM, CDR2 ANQGSEA. CDR3 region: CSARQSLFQETQYF. The DNA for the CDR3 is TGCAGCGCCAGACAGAGCCTTTTCCAAGAGACCCAGTACTTC.

This clonotype was observed many times. The rearrangement joins TRBV7-9 to TRBJ2-7; 15 bases agree with TRBD2. CDR1 is SEHNR and CDR2 is FQNEAQ in the germline V gene (reference sequence). The trim removed 5 bases at V and 4 bases at J, leaving 12 bases unmatched. This CDR3 is built from 18 residues. Here the CDR3 DNA reads TGTGCCAGCAGCGGACGGACTAGCGGGGGGGACCTCCCATACGAGCAGTACTTC. It translates to CASSGRTSGGDLPYEQYF.